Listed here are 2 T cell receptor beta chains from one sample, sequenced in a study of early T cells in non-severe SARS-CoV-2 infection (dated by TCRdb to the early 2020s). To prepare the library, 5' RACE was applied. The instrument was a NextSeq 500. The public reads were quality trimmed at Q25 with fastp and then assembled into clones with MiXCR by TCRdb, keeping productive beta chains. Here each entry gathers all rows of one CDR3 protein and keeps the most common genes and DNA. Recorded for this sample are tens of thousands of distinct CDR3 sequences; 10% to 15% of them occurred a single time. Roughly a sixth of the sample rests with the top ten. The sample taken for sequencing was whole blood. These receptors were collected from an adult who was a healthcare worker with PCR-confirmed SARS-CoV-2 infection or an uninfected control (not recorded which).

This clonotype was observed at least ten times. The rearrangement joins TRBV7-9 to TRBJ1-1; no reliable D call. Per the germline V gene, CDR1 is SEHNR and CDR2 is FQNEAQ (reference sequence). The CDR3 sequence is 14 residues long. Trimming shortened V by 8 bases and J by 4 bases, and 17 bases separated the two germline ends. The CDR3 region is CASRQDGLTTEAFF. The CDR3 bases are TGTGCCAGCCGCCAGGACGGATTGACCACTGAAGCTTTCTTT.

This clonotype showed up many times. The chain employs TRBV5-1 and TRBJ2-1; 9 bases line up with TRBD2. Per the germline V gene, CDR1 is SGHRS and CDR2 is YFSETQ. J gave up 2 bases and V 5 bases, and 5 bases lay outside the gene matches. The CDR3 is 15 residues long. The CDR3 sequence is CASSLAGEPYNEQFF. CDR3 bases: TGCGCCAGCAGTTTAGCGGGAGAACCCTACAATGAGCAGTTCTTC.